The 20 T cell receptor beta chains reported below all come from one sample, sequenced in a study of regulatory T cells in long-lasting Graves disease. With iRepertoire HTBI primers and Arm-PCR of CDR3 regions, TCR beta libraries were built. TCRdb independently ran MiXCR on the multiplex PCR reads; one entry per CDR3 protein. The table lists under 450,000 distinct CDR3 sequences, approximately 12% of them singletons, with around 18% in the top ten. Time point in this sample: newly diagnosed GD, antithyroid drugs for less than 3 months. The TCR library was made from RNA that had been extracted from PBMCs in TRIzol. The sample was also linked to a second study, of T cells in Graves' hyperthyroidism and ophthalmopathy.

Sequenced here: peripheral blood mononuclear cells (PBMCs), sampled at new diagnosis, from a patient treated with antithyroid drugs. Receptors were obtained from a woman aged 18-30 years with Graves disease.

There are many counts of this clonotype. V gene TRBV15 combines with J gene TRBJ2-1, with TRBD1 as a possible D gene (6 bases). The V end was cut by 1 base, the J end by 8 bases, with 15 bases between. The CDR3 contains 15 residues. Germline CDR1 reads LNHNV; CDR2 reads YYDKDF (reference sequence). CDR3 bases: TGTGCCACCAGCAGAGGGGCACAGGGCCGCGATGAGCAGTTCTTC. Protein: CATSRGAQGRDEQFF.

At least ten counts were recorded for this clonotype. The CDR3 sequence: CSAWTSGRVETQYF. CDR3 sequence (DNA): TGCAGTGCATGGACTAGCGGGAGAGTTGAGACCCAGTACTTC. The J gene is TRBJ2-5, the V gene TRBV20-1; TRBD2 aligns across 13 bases. The CDR3 sequence is 14 residues long. V shed 6 bases, J shed 5 bases, and the junction held 6 bases outside the gene matches. In germline, CDR1 is DFQATT, CDR2 SNEGSKA (reference sequence).

Ten or more counts support this clonotype. V and J are TRBV12-3 or TRBV12-4 and TRBJ1-2, with D uncertain. The germline V and J ends were trimmed by 5 bases and 1 base, with 14 bases remaining between them. CDR3 length equals 15 residues. The CDR3 is CASSLLDGINYGYTF. The CDR3 DNA follows: TGTGCCAGCAGTCTCCTTGACGGAATTAACTATGGCTACACCTTC.

In this sample, this clonotype turned up many times. This chain connects TRBV11-2 to TRBJ2-1; 12 bases agree with TRBD2. CDR1 and CDR2 from the germline V gene are SGHAT and FQNNGV. Trimming at V came to 3 bases and at J to 9 bases, leaving 9 bases not matched to a gene. The CDR3 length is 16 residues. The CDR3 region has the DNA TGTGCCAGCAGCTTCCAAACTAGCGGGGGGCCCCTTGAGCAGTTCTTC. Amino acids: CASSFQTSGGPLEQFF.

In this sample, this clonotype turned up many times. V is TRBV12-3 or TRBV12-4 and J is TRBJ2-1; no clear D gene. Trimming removed 7 bases from V and 4 bases from J, with 11 bases in between. This CDR3 is 13 amino acids long. DNA for the CDR3: TGTGCCAGCACCCCCCCCGGTTACAATGAGCAGTTCTTC. This sequence encodes CASTPPGYNEQFF.

The genes are TRBV7-2 and TRBJ1-2, with D perhaps matching TRBD1 (5 bases). Germline values: CDR1 SGHTA, CDR2 FQGNSA. The CDR3 extends over 13 amino acids. V was pared by 6 bases and J by 4 bases, with 12 bases between. The CDR3 nucleotides read TGTGCCAGCAGACAGACAGAAGTCTATGGCTACACCTTC. This codes for CASRQTEVYGYTF.

The chain is built from TRBV11-1 and TRBJ2-7; D gene ambiguous. The CDR3 has 13 residues. Germline V gene lookup returns CDR1 SGHAT and CDR2 FQDESV (reference sequence). Trimming pared 5 bases from V and 10 bases from J, leaving 18 bases between. CDR3 loop: CASSQTSSSGQYF. The CDR3 bases are TGTGCCAGCAGCCAAACTTCCTCCTCTGGACAGTACTTC.

Ten or more counts support this clonotype. The chain is built from TRBV4-3 and TRBJ1-5; D unresolved. The V and J ends lost 0 bases and 4 bases respectively, with 7 bases between them. CDR3 length equals 14 residues. Germline V gives CDR1 LGHNA, CDR2 YSLEER. The DNA of the CDR3 is TGCGCCAGCAGCCAAGATAGGGAGAATCAGCCCCAGCATTTT. It yields the protein CASSQDRENQPQHF.

Regarding this clonotype: The CDR3 does not close with the conserved phenylalanine or tryptophan, likely indicating a read error. Because the CDR3's place on the DNA is in doubt, the DNA is left out and the CDR3 is given as listed by TCRdb. This chain links TRBV12-3 or TRBV12-4 with TRBJ2-4; the table gives TRBD2 as D, unverified against the DNA. The CDR3 has 18 amino acids, counting both end residues. Here the CDR3 reads CASSLSRLTRYNEQFFGP.

This clonotype has ten or more counts. J is TRBJ2-7 and V is TRBV6-1, with 8 positions matching TRBD2. CDR3 length equals 17 residues. Trimming cost V 5 bases and J 1 base; bases outside gene matches: 13. Germline V gene data show CDR1 as MNHNS and CDR2 as SASEGT. This CDR3 is CASSRPADTSGSYEQYF. The DNA for the CDR3 is TGTGCCAGCAGTCGACCCGCGGATACTAGCGGTTCCTACGAGCAGTACTTC.

This clonotype showed up many times. The chain uses TRBV6-1 and TRBJ2-7; tentative D call: TRBD2 (6 bases). V lost 5 bases and J 5 bases, leaving 13 bases between the germline ends. Per the germline V gene, CDR1 is MNHNS and CDR2 is SASEGT. This CDR3 contains 13 residues. CDR3 protein: CASSRARENEQYV. The DNA for the CDR3 is TGTGCCAGCAGTCGCGCCCGGGAGAACGAGCAGTACGTC.

This clonotype has at least ten counts. The chain is built from TRBV7-9 and TRBJ1-1; TRBD1 is a possible D gene (5 bases). The CDR3 covers 14 residues. The V end lost 3 bases, the J end lost 0 bases, and 8 bases lay between the germline ends. Germline V gene data show CDR1 as SEHNR and CDR2 as FQNEAQ (reference sequence). Written as DNA, the CDR3 is TGTGCCAGCAGCTTGGGGGGTATGAACACTGAAGCTTTCTTT. Translating gives CASSLGGMNTEAFF.

This clonotype was recorded at least ten times. The chain has TRBV7-9 and TRBJ2-5, with a weak D call TRBD1 (6 bases). Trimming stripped 3 bases from V and 5 bases from J, with 13 bases between. This CDR3 contains 14 residues. Germline-derived CDR1 and CDR2 are SEHNR and FQNEAQ (reference sequence). The CDR3: CASSFWTVKETQYF. CDR3 coding DNA: TGTGCCAGCAGCTTCTGGACAGTTAAGGAGACCCAGTACTTC.

This clonotype was picked up many times. The genes are TRBV6-1 and TRBJ2-1; a possible D gene is TRBD2 (5 bases). In germline, CDR1 is MNHNS, CDR2 SASEGT. The CDR3 covers 12 residues. The V and J ends lost 10 bases and 5 bases respectively, with 12 bases between them. CDR3: CATHRGNNEQFF. The CDR3, as DNA: TGTGCCACCCATCGGGGAAACAATGAGCAGTTCTTC.

This clonotype was observed many times. The rearrangement links TRBV6-2 or TRBV6-3 to TRBJ1-2; 8 positions match TRBD1. CDR1 is MNHEY and CDR2 is SVGEGT in the germline V gene. Trimming cost V 8 bases and J 4 bases; bases outside gene matches: 6. The CDR3 totals 13 residues. CDR3 DNA: TGTGCCAGCCAAAGGGACAGGATCTATGGCTACACCTTC. Translating it yields CASQRDRIYGYTF.

This clonotype has just one count. Since a much larger clone is just one base distant, this may be a read error. The CDR3 sequence is CASSTQTGFFYEQCF. CDR3 bases: TGTGCCAGCAGTACTCAGACAGGGTTTTTTTACGAGCAGTGCTTC. This chain uses TRBV27 with TRBJ2-7, with TRBD1 matching over 7 bases. CDR3 length: 15 residues. Germline-derived CDR1 and CDR2 are MNHEY and SMNVEV (reference sequence).

This clonotype was observed at least ten times. The chain couples TRBV29-1 to TRBJ2-3, with 10 bases that match TRBD2. CDR3 length: 14 amino acids. The V gene end was trimmed by 4 bases and the J gene end by 2 bases; junction bases not matched to a gene: 3. Germline loops: CDR1 SQVTM, CDR2 ANQGSEA. This CDR3 is CSVVLAGYTDTQYF. The CDR3 bases are TGCAGCGTTGTACTAGCGGGATACACAGATACGCAGTATTTT.

This clonotype was observed at least ten times. This rearrangement joins TRBV5-1 to TRBJ2-1, with 7 bases lining up with TRBD2. The CDR3 covers 13 residues. The V segment lost 4 bases and the J segment 2 bases; nucleotides outside the gene matches: 0. CDR1 SGHRS and CDR2 YFSETQ come from the germline V gene. This chain's CDR3 is CASSAGAYNEQFF. In DNA form, the CDR3 reads TGCGCCAGCAGCGCGGGGGCCTACAATGAGCAGTTCTTC. Filled out from reference TRBV5-1 and TRBJ2-1, the complete variable domain reads KAGVTQTPRYLIKTRGQQVTLSCSPISGHRSVSWYQQTPGQGLQFLFEYFSETQRNKGNFPGRFSGRQFSNSRSEMNVSTLELGDSALYLCASSAGAYNEQFFGPGTRLTVL.

This clonotype appeared many times. The genes are TRBV27 and TRBJ2-1; 7 bases line up with TRBD2. Germline V lookup: CDR1 MNHEY, CDR2 SMNVEV (reference sequence). V shed 0 bases and J 9 bases; nucleotides not matched to a gene: 5. This CDR3 has 14 residues. The CDR3 loop is CASSLSPGGTEQFF. The DNA for the CDR3 is TGTGCCAGCAGTTTATCCCCCGGGGGGACTGAGCAGTTCTTC.

This clonotype was picked up many times. V and J are TRBV27 and TRBJ2-3; 10 nucleotides match TRBD2. The CDR3 is 15 amino acids. Trimming removed 1 base from V and 4 bases from J; junction bases left unmatched: 2. Germline loops: CDR1 MNHEY, CDR2 SMNVEV (reference sequence). The CDR3 bases are TGTGCCAGCAGTTTATACAGCGGGGGGGCAGATACGCAGTATTTT. It codes for CASSLYSGGADTQYF.